These 14 T cell receptor beta chains share one sample of origin, sequenced in a study of shared clonotypes between healthy human individuals. The assay was immunoSEQ multiplex PCR, and TCRdb's table has in-frame clones only and misses some. The sample records around 330,000 clones, 74% being singletons. Sample: memory CD4+ T cells sorted from blood. Subset defined: CD45RA-negative fraction. All receptors derive from a man aged 25-45 years in good health.

The chain has TRBV29-1 and TRBJ1-1; D may be TRBD1 (5 bases). Germline V gene data show CDR1 as SQVTM and CDR2 as ANQGSEA. The CDR3 is 13 residues long. V was clipped by 7 bases and J by 1 base, with 13 bases between them. In nucleotides, the CDR3 is TGCAGCGGAAGCGAGGGGTCGAACACTGAAGCTTTCTTT. Protein: CSGSEGSNTEAFF.

The CDR3 DNA reads TGTGCCAGCTCACCACTGGGACTAGACCACGAGCAGTACTTC. The encoded protein is CASSPLGLDHEQYF. V gene TRBV18 combines with J gene TRBJ2-7; 8 bases map to TRBD2. The germline gives CDR1 KGHSH, CDR2 LQKENI. This CDR3 contains 14 residues. Trimming at V came to 1 base and at J to 5 bases, leaving 4 bases not matched to a gene.

This clone was counted a few times. The chain carries TRBV14 and TRBJ2-7; D is ambiguous. Per the germline V gene, CDR1 is SGHDN and CDR2 is FVKESK. V was clipped by 1 base and J by 2 bases, with 9 bases between them. This CDR3 has 14 amino acids. CDR3 bases: TGTGCCAGCAGCCAAGTACAAGAGCCCTACGAGCAGTACTTC. Translated, it gives CASSQVQEPYEQYF.

This clone has just a few counts. The CDR3 DNA reads TGTGCCAGCAGCGCAGGGACCTCCCGCACAGATACGCAGTATTTT. Protein product: CASSAGTSRTDTQYF. The chain is built from TRBV7-2 and TRBJ2-3; D possibly uses TRBD1 or TRBD2 (5 bases each). V lost 5 bases, J lost 1 base, and 13 bases lay in between. There are 15 residues in the CDR3. CDR1 is SGHTA and CDR2 is FQGNSA in the germline V gene.

This chain links TRBV10-3 with TRBJ1-4; D gene ambiguous. The CDR3 is made up of 13 amino acids. Germline CDR1 is ENHRY and CDR2 is SYGVKD. Trimming took 3 bases from V and 11 from J, leaving 13 bases between them. CDR3 region: CAISDDGVDKLFF. In DNA, the CDR3 is TGTGCCATCAGTGATGACGGGGTTGACAAACTGTTTTTT.

The chain has TRBV7-3 and TRBJ2-3; D is undetermined. CDR1 and CDR2 from the germline V gene are SGHTA and FQGTGA. The CDR3 consists of 14 residues. Trimming shortened V by 4 bases and J by 2 bases, and 10 bases separated the two germline ends. The CDR3 reads CASSSTVNTDTQYF. CDR3 DNA: TGTGCCAGCAGCTCTACCGTAAACACAGATACGCAGTATTTT. The full variable domain, with the rest looked up from reference TRBV7-3 and TRBJ2-3, is GAGVSQTPSNKVTEKGKYVELRCDPISGHTALYWYRQSLGQGPEFLIYFQGTGAADDSGLPNDRFFAVRPEGSVSTLKIQRTERGDSAVYLCASSSTVNTDTQYFGPGTRLTVL.

The chain has TRBV28 and TRBJ2-7; the D gene could be TRBD1 or TRBD2 (5 bases each). Germline V lookup: CDR1 MDHEN, CDR2 SYDVKM. CDR3 length: 13 residues. Trimming took 8 bases from V and 3 from J, leaving 14 bases between them. For the CDR3, the DNA is TGTGCCAGCCGGGACCCGGCGAGCTACGAGCAGTACTTC. Translation: CASRDPASYEQYF. Variable domain in full (rest from reference TRBV28 and TRBJ2-7): DVKVTQSSRYLVKRTGEKVFLECVQDMDHENMFWYRQDPGLGLRLIYFSYDVKMKEKGDIPEGYSVSREKKERFSLILESASTNQTSMYLCASRDPASYEQYFGPGTRLTVT.

J is TRBJ1-1 and V is TRBV9, with D unresolved. Germline CDR1 reads SGDLS; CDR2 reads YYNGEE. Trimming stripped 3 bases from V and 4 bases from J, with 16 bases between. The CDR3 is 15 amino acids. DNA for the CDR3: TGTGCCAGCAGCGCCCTAGACACGCATTCCACTGAAGCTTTCTTT. Protein: CASSALDTHSTEAFF.

In this sample, this clone turned up a few times. The V and J genes are TRBV30 and TRBJ2-2; D is undetermined. The CDR3 length is 13 residues. Trimming left V 4 bases short and J 2 bases short, with 8 bases between. CDR1 and CDR2 (germline): GTSNPN, SVGIG (reference sequence). The CDR3 coding sequence is TGTGCCTGGACAGGTTCTAACACCGGGGAGCTGTTTTTT. Amino acid sequence: CAWTGSNTGELFF. Full variable domain (outside the CDR3, taken from reference TRBV30 and TRBJ2-2): SQTIHQWPATLVQPVGSPLSLECTVEGTSNPNLYWYRQAAGRGLQLLFYSVGIGQISSEVPQNLSASRPQDRQFILSSKKLLLSDSGFYLCAWTGSNTGELFFGEGSRLTVL.

V is TRBV7-2 and J is TRBJ2-7; no firm D call. This CDR3 is built from 12 residues. V lost 5 bases to trimming and J lost 6 bases, with 11 bases between them. Germline CDR1 reads SGHTA; CDR2 reads FQGNSA. Here the CDR3 DNA reads TGTGCCAGCAGCCGCTCGTGGGGCGAGCAGTACTTC. This translates into CASSRSWGEQYF.

The chain uses TRBV18 and TRBJ1-4, with D unclear. The ends were cut back, 3 bases at V and 8 bases at J, with 10 bases in the middle. CDR3 length equals 13 residues. Germline CDR1 reads KGHSH; CDR2 reads LQKENI. CDR3 in amino acids: CASSPTSAEKLFF. As DNA, the CDR3 is TGTGCCAGCTCACCTACGAGCGCGGAAAAACTGTTTTTT.

The chain couples TRBV2 to TRBJ2-1; D unresolved. V lost 6 bases to trimming and J lost 11 bases, with 8 bases between them. CDR1 SNHLY and CDR2 FYNNEI come from the germline V gene. The CDR3 length is 10 residues. CDR3 in amino acids: CASSRGKQFF. The CDR3, as DNA: TGTGCCAGCAGCCGCGGCAAGCAGTTCTTC.

The chain employs TRBV5-6 and TRBJ1-1; 7 bases align to TRBD1. Germline V gives CDR1 SGHDT, CDR2 YYEEEE. V gave up 3 bases and J gave up 3 bases; unmatched junction bases: 8. The CDR3 has 15 amino acids. DNA for the CDR3: TGTGCCAGCAGCTCGAGCCGGACAGGCCACACTGAAGCTTTCTTT. Its translation: CASSSSRTGHTEAFF.

The chain combines TRBV5-1 with TRBJ1-1; no clear D gene. The V gene's germline CDR1 is SGHRS and CDR2 YFSETQ. V was shortened by 1 base and J by 3 bases, with 4 bases between the two germline ends. CDR3 size: 12 residues. The CDR3 loop is CASSLTDTEAFF. CDR3 bases: TGCGCCAGCAGCTTGACGGACACTGAAGCTTTCTTT.